A selection of T cell receptor beta chains follows, all from one sample in a study of blood T cell repertoires in COVID-19. Measured with immunoSEQ multiplex PCR; TCRdb has only the in-frame clones, and not every one. Found here are around 400,000 clones, roughly 86% of them singletons; the top ten hold about 2.5%. Sequencing was done on a sample of peripheral blood. The receptors come from an older woman with COVID-19, enrolled during active disease. The CDR3 runs from the conserved cysteine through the conserved F or W. The D gene is left open where the match is weak. Size is stated for part of the rows, as once, few or many counts, or as a class when the clone is expanded.

D gene	V gene	clone size	J gene	CDR3 DNA	CDR3 protein
.	TRBV19	.	TRBJ1-6	TGTGCCAGTAGTGTCTCGGACGGCTTTAAGGGGGCCCTCCACTTT	CASSVSDGFKGALHF
TRBD1	TRBV4-1	.	TRBJ1-2	TGCGCCAGCAGCCAAGTGGACAGGGAAACTGGCTACACCTTC	CASSQVDRETGYTF
.	TRBV6-5	.	TRBJ1-2	TGTGCCAGCAGTTACTCGAGGACTAACTATGGCTACACCTTC	CASSYSRTNYGYTF
.	TRBV6-5	.	TRBJ2-1	TGTGCCAGTTCACGAGGTCCCGACAATGAGCAGTTCTTC	CASSRGPDNEQFF
.	TRBV18	.	TRBJ1-1	TGTGCCAGCTCACCACGAGGACAAGTGAACACTGAAGCTTTCTTT	CASSPRGQVNTEAFF
.	TRBV19	once	TRBJ1-1	TGTGCCAGTAGTATAAGGAGGACAGCTAATACTAACACTGAAGCTTTCTTT	CASSIRRTANTNTEAFF
.	TRBV9	.	TRBJ2-7	TGTGCCAGCAGCCCAACAGGGAGTGTTTACGAGCAGTACTTC	CASSPTGSVYEQYF
TRBD1	TRBV19	.	TRBJ1-1	TGTGCCAGTAGTAGACAGACAGGGTTGGCCACTGAAGCTTTCTTT	CASSRQTGLATEAFF
.	TRBV18	.	TRBJ1-1	TGTGCCAGCTCACCGGTGACAGCCCTGAACACTGAAGCTTTCTTT	CASSPVTALNTEAFF
TRBD1	TRBV10-3	.	TRBJ1-6	TGTGCCATCAGTGAGTCGACAGGGACTTCACCCCTCCACTTT	CAISESTGTSPLHF
TRBD1	TRBV20-1	.	TRBJ2-1	TGCAGTGCTAGTCAGGGGGTTGGACAGTCCTACAATGAGCAGTTCTTC	CSASQGVGQSYNEQFF
.	TRBV3-1/TRBV3-2	.	TRBJ1-1	TGTGCCAGCAGCTCGGCGGCCGGGATAACCCCTGAAGCTTTCTTT	CASSSAAGITPEAFF
.	TRBV5-1	.	TRBJ1-5	TGCGCCAGCAGCTTGGGGGCAGGTCAGCCCCAGCATTTT	CASSLGAGQPQHF
TRBD1	TRBV7-9	.	TRBJ1-2	TGTGCCAGCAACCTTCCCGGACAGGGCCAGGGTGGCTACACCTTC	CASNLPGQGQGGYTF
TRBD1	TRBV7-8	.	TRBJ1-4	TGTGCCAGCAGCAGATCCGGACAGGGGGAAAAACTGTTTTTT	CASSRSGQGEKLFF
.	TRBV4-1	.	TRBJ1-4	TGCGCCAGCAGCCTACGTTCGGGGTCAACTAATGAAAAACTGTTTTTT	CASSLRSGSTNEKLFF
.	TRBV11-3	.	TRBJ2-1	TGTGCCAGCAGCCTCGACGGGGACAATGAGCAGTTCTTC	CASSLDGDNEQFF
.	TRBV18	.	TRBJ1-2	TGTGCCAGCTCACCAACCAGGAACTATGGCTACACCTTC	CASSPTRNYGYTF
TRBD1	TRBV5-1	.	TRBJ2-5	TGCGCCAGCAGCGCCTCGCCAGGGGGAGCCCAAGAGACCCAGTACTTC	CASSASPGGAQETQYF
TRBD1	TRBV29-1	.	TRBJ1-2	TGCAGCGTGCCTCAGACCGGGACAGGGGTGAACTATGGCTACACCTTC	CSVPQTGTGVNYGYTF
TRBD1	TRBV3-1/TRBV3-2	.	TRBJ1-4	TGTGCCAGCAGCCGCAGGGGACAGGGCGGAGAAAAACTGTTTTTT	CASSRRGQGGEKLFF
.	TRBV28	.	TRBJ2-1	TGTGCCAGCAGTTATCAGGGCTCCAATGAGCAGTTCTTC	CASSYQGSNEQFF
TRBD1	TRBV4-1	few	TRBJ2-1	TGCGCCACCACGGGACAGGGGCTGGGTGAGCAGTTCTTC	CATTGQGLGEQFF
TRBD1	TRBV28	once	TRBJ1-2	TGTGCCAGCAGAAATACCGGGACAGGGAAGACGAACTATGGCTACACCTTC	CASRNTGTGKTNYGYTF
TRBD2	TRBV27	.	TRBJ2-3	TGTGCCAGCAGACTAGCGGGGGGTCTTATCACAGATACGCAGTATTTT	CASRLAGGLITDTQYF
TRBD1	TRBV19	.	TRBJ2-7	TGTGCCAGTAGTACCCGACAGGGACCCTACGAGCAGTACTTC	CASSTRQGPYEQYF
.	TRBV20-1	.	TRBJ1-2	TGCAGTGCTAGTTCCCTAAGGGGTGACTATGGCTACACCTTC	CSASSLRGDYGYTF
.	TRBV4-2	.	TRBJ2-7	TGTGCCAGCAGCCAAGATCGGTTTAACGAGCAGTACTTC	CASSQDRFNEQYF
TRBD1	TRBV7-3	.	TRBJ2-5	TGTGCCAGCAGCCCTCTCCGGGACAGGGGGGAGACCCAGTACTTC	CASSPLRDRGETQYF